These 10 T cell receptor beta chains came from one sample sequenced in a study of cytomegalovirus exposure and HLA in healthy donors. It was with 60 Vbeta and 13 Jbeta primers that the PCR ran. Sequencing was performed with immunoSEQ multiplex PCR; in TCRdb, only in-frame clones are kept and a portion is missing. The repertoire holds 120,000 to 150,000 clones, approximately 84% seen once, with approximately 2% in the top ten. Sequenced material: PBMCs. The receptors were gathered from a woman between 40 and 50 years old in good health and CMV-seronegative.

The rearrangement joins TRBV14 to TRBJ2-1; 8 bases agree with TRBD1. The germline CDR1 and CDR2 sequences are SGHDN and FVKESK. V dropped 1 base and J dropped 5; count of bases not matched to a gene: 19. This CDR3 contains 20 residues. The chain's CDR3 is CASSQVGWTGSGARHNEQFF. The CDR3 DNA is TGTGCCAGCAGCCAAGTAGGGTGGACAGGGAGTGGCGCGCGCCACAATGAGCAGTTCTTC.

This clone has just a few counts. The genes are TRBV27 and TRBJ1-1; tentatively, D is TRBD1 (6 bases). This CDR3 spans 13 amino acids. Germline loops: CDR1 MNHEY, CDR2 SMNVEV (reference sequence). With 2 bases removed from V and 10 bases from J, the gap between germline ends came to 14 bases. The CDR3 reads CASSLILGGAAFF. For the CDR3, the DNA is TGTGCCAGCAGTTTAATACTAGGGGGGGCAGCTTTCTTT.

DNA of the CDR3: TGTGCCAGCAGCCCTGACAGGGGGGCGCGCTACACCTTC. It codes for CASSPDRGARYTF. The chain couples TRBV5-6 to TRBJ1-2; TRBD1 agrees at 9 bases. Trimming removed 4 bases from V and 9 bases from J; junction bases left unmatched: 7. The germline CDR1 and CDR2 sequences are SGHDT and YYEEEE. CDR3 length equals 13 residues.

The chain is built from TRBV7-8 and TRBJ2-4; possibly TRBD1 for D (6 bases). V lost 5 bases and J lost 0, with 17 bases in between. The V gene's germline CDR1 is SGHVS and CDR2 FQNEAQ. The CDR3 contains 17 residues. The DNA of the CDR3 is TGTGCCAGCAGCCTAAGGACAGAACCTATAGCCAAAAACATTCAGTACTTC. This encodes CASSLRTEPIAKNIQYF.

This chain connects TRBV28 to TRBJ2-2, with TRBD1 identical over 8 bases. Germline CDR1 reads MDHEN; CDR2 reads SYDVKM. The CDR3 extends over 17 amino acids. With V trimmed by 6 bases and J by 0 bases, 9 bases remained unmatched. CDR3 sequence (DNA): TGTGCCAGCAGGGACAGGGATTTATTCACGAACACCGGGGAGCTGTTTTTT. It is translated as CASRDRDLFTNTGELFF.

The J gene is TRBJ2-1, the V gene TRBV9; the D is unclear. Germline V CDR1 and CDR2: SGDLS, YYNGEE. The V gene lost 6 bases and the J gene lost 9 bases, with 10 bases spanning the gap. CDR3 length: 11 amino acids. This chain's CDR3 is CASTSGPEQFF. The CDR3 DNA is TGTGCCAGCACCTCGGGTCCTGAGCAGTTCTTC. Filled out from reference TRBV9 and TRBJ2-1, the complete variable domain reads DSGVTQTPKHLITATGQRVTLRCSPRSGDLSVYWYQQSLDQGLQFLIQYYNGEERAKGNILERFSAQQFPDLHSELNLSSLELGDSALYFCASTSGPEQFFGPGTRLTVL.

J is TRBJ1-1 and V is TRBV11-2, with D unclear. Deletions cut 4 bases from V and 0 bases from J, with 3 bases between. CDR3 length equals 12 residues. Germline loops: CDR1 SGHAT, CDR2 FQNNGV. The CDR3 sequence is CASSSMNTEAFF. The CDR3 DNA reads TGTGCCAGCAGCTCAATGAACACTGAAGCTTTCTTT.

The rearrangement joins TRBV27 to TRBJ2-7; 10 bases map to TRBD1. The CDR3 runs to 14 residues. Germline trimming cut 5 bases from V and 7 bases from J; bases unmatched to any gene: 8. CDR1 is MNHEY, CDR2 SMNVEV, per germline (reference sequence). The CDR3 DNA sequence: TGTGCCAGCAGTGCCCGACAGGGGGCAAGGGAGCAGTACTTC. Residues: CASSARQGAREQYF.

This clone has a single count. Other DNA sequences from this sample encode an identical CDR3 as well. This chain uses TRBV15 with TRBJ2-1; D gene uncertain. This CDR3 is built from 14 residues. Germline V gene data show CDR1 as LNHNV and CDR2 as YYDKDF (reference sequence). The ends were cut back, 0 bases at V and 4 bases at J, with 7 bases in the middle. CDR3 sequence reads: CATSRDVSYNEQFF. In nucleotides, the CDR3 is TGTGCCACCAGCAGAGATGTCAGTTACAATGAGCAGTTCTTC.

This chain joins TRBV7-3 and TRBJ2-1, with 8 bases matching TRBD2. The CDR3 totals 16 residues. CDR1 and CDR2 (germline): SGHTA, FQGTGA. J was trimmed by 3 bases and V by 1 base; bases with no gene match: 5. The CDR3 spells CASSLIVAGGYNEQFF. The DNA for the CDR3 is TGTGCCAGCAGCTTAATTGTGGCGGGAGGCTACAATGAGCAGTTCTTC.